Listed here are 28 T cell receptor beta chains from one sample, sequenced in a study of radiotherapy plus CTLA-4 blockade in lung cancer. Method: immunoSEQ multiplex PCR; TCRdb's copy keeps in-frame clones and lacks some. The sample lists 80,000 to 100,000 clones, approximately 78% seen once, with nearly 3.5% in the top ten. The input for sequencing was peripheral blood, taken from a patient treated with radiotherapy plus ipilimumab. These receptors were collected from a human donor with non-small cell lung cancer who had a partial response to radiotherapy plus ipilimumab.

This clone has ten or more counts. The chain is built from TRBV30 and TRBJ1-3; 9 nucleotides line up with TRBD1. The V gene's germline CDR1 is GTSNPN and CDR2 SVGIG (reference sequence). V was clipped by 2 bases and J by 3 bases; unmatched bases: 5. The CDR3 covers 15 residues. Here the CDR3 reads CAWSFTGGFGNTIYF. For the CDR3, the DNA is TGTGCCTGGAGTTTTACAGGGGGCTTTGGAAACACCATATATTTT.

The sample holds a few counts of this clone. The DNA of the CDR3 is TGTGCCAGCAGCTGGGAGACTAGCGGTACAAATGAGCAGTTCTTC. This sequence encodes CASSWETSGTNEQFF. The rearrangement links TRBV7-9 to TRBJ2-1; the match to TRBD2 covers 9 bases. This CDR3 contains 15 residues. The V segment lost 4 bases and the J segment 7 bases; nucleotides outside the gene matches: 8. CDR1 and CDR2 (germline): SEHNR, FQNEAQ (reference sequence).

This clone occurred many times. Additional DNA sequences in this sample encode the identical CDR3. V usage is TRBV5-1 and J usage is TRBJ2-5, with TRBD2 as a possible D gene (6 bases). Germline-derived CDR1 and CDR2 are SGHRS and YFSETQ. This CDR3 has 13 residues. Deletions cut 4 bases from V and 2 bases from J, with 9 bases between. CDR3 coding DNA: TGCGCCAGCAGCAGGGACTCACAAGAGACCCAGTACTTC. Translated: CASSRDSQETQYF.

The chain recombines TRBV4-2 with TRBJ2-3; no definite D call. Trimming cost V 6 bases and J 2 bases, with 15 bases left between them. Germline V lookup: CDR1 LGHNA, CDR2 YNFKEQ. The CDR3 has 15 amino acids. The CDR3 loop reads CASSKERLNTDTQYF. Here the CDR3 DNA reads TGTGCCAGCAGTAAAGAGCGTCTGAACACAGATACGCAGTATTTT.

The CDR3 bases are TGTGCCAGCAGCCCACGGAACAGGGGGCGCAATGAGCAGTTCTTC. Translated, it gives CASSPRNRGRNEQFF. This chain joins TRBV11-3 and TRBJ2-1, with 9 bases lining up with TRBD1. V dropped 5 bases and J dropped 6; count of bases not matched to a gene: 8. This CDR3 spans 15 amino acids. The germline V gene has CDR1 SGHNT and CDR2 YENEEA.

This clone was observed a single time. The chain couples TRBV2 to TRBJ2-5; D gene uncertain. Judging by the DNA end, TRBJ2-7 fits better; the J call may be wrong. The CDR3 has 11 amino acids. The germline CDR1 and CDR2 sequences are SNHLY and FYNNEI. As DNA, the CDR3 is TGTGCCACCGCTTTGTTGGGCGAGCAGTACTTC. Protein product: CATALLGEQYF.

The chain is built from TRBV10-3 and TRBJ2-3; 9 bases align to TRBD2. CDR1 ENHRY and CDR2 SYGVKD come from the germline V gene. J lost 1 base, V lost 4 bases, and 6 bases had no gene match. The CDR3 runs 16 residues. The CDR3 reads CAISGGGGRGTDTQYF. CDR3 nucleotides: TGTGCCATCAGTGGAGGCGGCGGGAGGGGCACAGATACGCAGTATTTT.

The rearrangement links TRBV5-6 to TRBJ1-2; the D gene is possibly TRBD1 (5 bases). V gave up 0 bases and J gave up 8 bases, with 20 bases separating them. In germline, CDR1 is SGHDT, CDR2 YYEEEE. The CDR3 is 16 amino acids. Here the CDR3 reads CASSLGAQGNLGGYTF. For the CDR3, the DNA is TGTGCCAGCAGCTTGGGGGCCCAGGGAAATCTAGGAGGCTACACCTTC.

The chain is built from TRBV21-1 and TRBJ2-5; the table's D call TRBD2 went unverified against the DNA. TRBV21-1 is assigned pseudogene status. The CDR3 covers 14 residues. CDR3 sequence: CASSKAAVQETQYF. CDR3 nucleotide sequence: TGTGCCAGCAGCAAAGCCGCGGTTCAAGAGACCCAGTACTTC.

This chain uses TRBV7-2 with TRBJ2-5, with 7 nucleotides matching TRBD1. With 4 bases clipped from V and 4 bases from J, the junction kept 6 bases outside the gene matches. The CDR3 length is 14 residues. Germline lookup yields CDR1 SGHTA and CDR2 FQGNSA. This CDR3 reads CASSSRQGGETQYF. The CDR3 DNA reads as TGTGCCAGCAGCTCCAGACAGGGCGGAGAGACCCAGTACTTC.

The V and J genes are TRBV6-5 and TRBJ2-3; D is perhaps TRBD2 (7 bases). In germline, CDR1 is MNHEY, CDR2 SVGAGI. This CDR3 contains 15 residues. V was cut by 4 bases and J by 0 bases, with 11 bases left in between. The DNA of the CDR3 is TGTGCCAGCAGTTCACAGGGAGGGAGCACAGATACGCAGTATTTT. Its protein product is CASSSQGGSTDTQYF.

This chain connects TRBV18 to TRBJ1-4; maybe TRBD1 (6 bases). This CDR3 contains 17 residues. Deletions cut 1 base from V and 4 bases from J, with 16 bases between. Germline V gives CDR1 KGHSH, CDR2 LQKENI. This CDR3 is CASSPLTVVGGNEKLFF. For the CDR3, the DNA is TGTGCCAGCTCACCACTCACAGTTGTAGGGGGTAATGAAAAACTGTTTTTT. The full variable domain, in which reference TRBV18 and TRBJ1-4 provide the parts outside the CDR3, is NAGVMQNPRHLVRRRGQEARLRCSPMKGHSHVYWYRQLPEEGLKFMVYLQKENIIDESGMPKERFSAEFPKEGPSILRIQQVVRGDSAAYFCASSPLTVVGGNEKLFFGSGTQLSVL.

To note about this clone: The same CDR3 is also encoded by other DNA sequences in this sample. The V call is TRBV7-2, the J call TRBJ1-2; tentatively, D is TRBD1 (6 bases). The V and J ends lost 5 bases and 8 bases respectively, with 18 bases between them. The CDR3 runs 14 residues. CDR1 is SGHTA, CDR2 FQGNSA, per germline. CDR3 nucleotides: TGTGCCAGCAGCCAAGCGGGGTGGGGGCACGGCTACACCTTC. Residues: CASSQAGWGHGYTF.

This sequence joins TRBV19 and TRBJ2-1, with TRBD1 matching over 7 bases. Germline-derived CDR1 and CDR2 are LNHDA and SQIVND (reference sequence). J lost 7 bases, V lost 0 bases, and 6 bases had no gene match. This CDR3 has 15 residues. CDR3: CASSIDPTGNNEQFF. CDR3 coding DNA: TGTGCCAGTAGTATAGATCCGACAGGGAATAATGAGCAGTTCTTC.

This chain links TRBV5-4 with TRBJ2-5, with 8 bases that match TRBD2. The CDR3 totals 13 residues. Germline-derived CDR1 and CDR2 are SGHNT and YYREEE (reference sequence). Trimming took 5 bases from V and 5 from J; bases not matched to a gene: 5. Here the CDR3 DNA reads TGTGCCAGCAGATCTCGGGGGGGGGAGACCCAGTACTTC. This gives the protein CASRSRGGETQYF.

The chain links TRBV7-3 to TRBJ2-1; 9 positions match TRBD2. The V gene end was trimmed by 2 bases and the J gene end by 7 bases; junction bases not matched to a gene: 12. Per the germline V gene, CDR1 is SGHTA and CDR2 is FQGTGA. The CDR3 contains 17 residues. The CDR3 loop is CASSLVGSGSLVNEQFF. The CDR3 region has the DNA TGTGCCAGCAGCTTAGTCGGTAGCGGGAGCTTGGTGAATGAGCAGTTCTTC.

V and J are TRBV6-5 and TRBJ1-5; perhaps TRBD1 as D (6 bases). CDR1 and CDR2 (germline): MNHEY, SVGAGI. V dropped 5 bases and J dropped 3 bases, with 11 bases sitting between them. This CDR3 contains 14 residues. CDR3 region: CASSPQGSNQPQHF. For the CDR3, the DNA is TGTGCCAGCAGTCCGCAGGGGTCCAATCAGCCCCAGCATTTT.

The chain joins TRBV11-1 to TRBJ1-2; 7 bases match TRBD1. From germline, CDR1 is SGHAT and CDR2 FQDESV (reference sequence). Trimming cost V 5 bases and J 4 bases; bases outside gene matches: 4. CDR3 size: 13 residues. CDR3 loop: CASSPQGTYGYTF. For the CDR3, the DNA is TGTGCCAGCAGCCCACAGGGGACCTATGGCTACACCTTC.

The chain couples TRBV18 to TRBJ2-3; no definite D call. The CDR3 covers 13 residues. Trimming removed 3 bases from V and 6 bases from J, with 10 bases in between. Germline V gene sequence: CDR1 KGHSH, CDR2 LQKENI. The CDR3 DNA is TGTGCCAGCTCACCTGCAGGTCCGGATACGCAGTATTTT. This gives the protein CASSPAGPDTQYF.

This sequence joins TRBV9 and TRBJ1-2; 8 positions agree with TRBD1. CDR1 is SGDLS, CDR2 YYNGEE, per germline. V gave up 3 bases and J gave up 5 bases; unmatched junction bases: 3. CDR3 length equals 13 residues. CDR3 amino acids: CASSADRGYGYTF. The CDR3 nucleotides are TGTGCCAGCAGCGCCGACAGGGGATATGGCTACACCTTC.

This clone showed up just a few times. V is TRBV7-2 and J is TRBJ2-7; tentative D call: TRBD2 (5 bases). Per germline, CDR1 SGHTA and CDR2 FQGNSA. V lost 5 bases and J lost 5, with 10 bases in between. This CDR3 spans 12 amino acids. The CDR3 DNA sequence: TGTGCCAGCAGCCTGGACGGGGACGAGCAGTACTTC. It translates to CASSLDGDEQYF.

This clone was detected only once. The chain employs TRBV19 and TRBJ2-5; TRBD2 aligns across 11 bases. Germline CDR1 LNHDA, CDR2 SQIVND (reference sequence). CDR3 length: 15 residues. With V trimmed by 6 bases and J by 2 bases, 5 bases remained unmatched. DNA of the CDR3: TGTGCCAGTAGCGGGACTAGCGGTTTTCAAGAGACCCAGTACTTC. This gives the protein CASSGTSGFQETQYF.

The V gene is TRBV27, the J gene TRBJ2-7, with TRBD1 matching over 7 bases. The junction had 14 bases not matched to a gene; V was cut back by 5 bases and J by 4 bases. CDR1 and CDR2 (germline): MNHEY, SMNVEV (reference sequence). This CDR3 has 16 residues. The CDR3 DNA is TGTGCCAGCAGTCCAGAAGACCCGGGACAGTTTTACGAGCAGTACTTC. The encoded protein is CASSPEDPGQFYEQYF.

This clone appeared a few times. The gene calls are TRBV29-1 and TRBJ2-3; D gene ambiguous. This CDR3 is 10 amino acids long. The germline V gene has CDR1 SQVTM and CDR2 ANQGSEA. V was trimmed by 4 bases and J by 5 bases, leaving 4 bases between them. DNA of the CDR3: TGCAGCGTTGCAATAGATACGCAGTATTTT. It is translated as CSVAIDTQYF.

V is TRBV9 and J is TRBJ2-2; a weak D match, TRBD2 (5 bases). Germline CDR1 is SGDLS and CDR2 is YYNGEE. The CDR3 is made up of 16 amino acids. With 0 bases removed from V and 7 bases from J, the gap between germline ends came to 16 bases. The CDR3, as DNA: TGTGCCAGCAGCGTAGAACTGGCCCCCAGCGGCGGGGAGCTGTTTTTT. It is translated as CASSVELAPSGGELFF.

The chain recombines TRBV18 with TRBJ2-6; 8 positions agree with TRBD1. The CDR3 spans 20 residues. The V gene end was trimmed by 3 bases and the J gene end by 0 bases; junction bases not matched to a gene: 13. In germline, CDR1 is KGHSH, CDR2 LQKENI. CDR3 sequence: CASSPQLWTGIGSGANVLTF. The CDR3 nucleotides are TGTGCCAGCTCACCTCAATTATGGACAGGGATAGGCTCTGGGGCCAACGTCCTGACTTTC.

This clone was observed a single time. The gene calls are TRBV14 and TRBJ2-6; 7 nucleotides agree with TRBD1. J lost 0 bases, V lost 0 bases, and 8 bases had no gene match. The CDR3 contains 19 residues. Germline V CDR1 and CDR2: SGHDN, FVKESK. The CDR3 DNA follows: TGTGCCAGCAGCCAAGATGCCGGGACAGCCGTCTCTGGGGCCAACGTCCTGACTTTC. It specifies CASSQDAGTAVSGANVLTF.

The rearrangement joins TRBV7-9 to TRBJ2-3, with TRBD2 matching over 9 bases. Germline V CDR1 and CDR2: SEHNR, FQNEAQ (reference sequence). The J segment lost 5 bases and the V segment lost 4 bases, leaving 13 bases of the junction unmatched. The CDR3 has 17 residues. In nucleotides, the CDR3 is TGTGCCAGCAGCTCCCCCAGACTAGCGGCGTTGCGAGATACGCAGTATTTT. Its translation: CASSSPRLAALRDTQYF.